The clone carrying this TCR beta chain was counted once. Its antigen is unidentified. This entry is derived from a study of T cells in localized non-small cell lung cancer. Study-wide results and limits: Adjacent lung had a median around 60 of the 100 largest tumor clones. Tumor showed lower T cell clonality than uninvolved adjacent lung, where it was highest. Among blood samples, higher T cell density accompanied longer overall survival.

Sequencing was performed with immunoSEQ multiplex PCR; in TCRdb, only in-frame clones are kept and a portion is missing. In the table there are approximately 24,000 clones, roughly 80% of which are singletons. V lost 1 base and J lost 8; bases outside the gene matches: 8. CDR3 length equals 17 residues. Germline V lookup: CDR1 LNHDA, CDR2 SQIVND (reference sequence). The chain has TRBV19 and TRBJ1-6, with 10 bases that match TRBD1. The source is a man aged 35-75 years with stage III squamous cell lung carcinoma. Sequencing was performed on peripheral blood, taken before any cancer treatment. The CDR3 loop is CASSIAGQGGSYSPLHF. For the CDR3, the DNA is TGTGCCAGTAGTATAGCCGGACAGGGGGGTTCATATTCACCCCTCCACTTT.